This TCR beta chain was sequenced for a study of blood T cell repertoires in COVID-19. In the study overall: From the United States, Italy and Spain came samples of acute and convalescent COVID-19. PBMCs, B-cell-depleted T cells, or T cells provided the cDNA or gDNA that made up the material.

Trimming cost V 2 bases and J 4 bases, with 4 bases left between them. CDR3 length: 12 amino acids. Germline values: CDR1 SGHDT, CDR2 YYEEEE. Source study methods: Estimated nucleated cell counts came from reference gene primer amplification. The table came from immunoSEQ multiplex PCR; TCRdb's copy has only in-frame clones and leaves some out. That table furnishes V, J and clone size, whereas the DNA furnished D and trimming. Of 300,000 to 350,000 clones in the sample, around 87% are singletons; the top ten hold approximately 2.2%. This clonotype originated in a young man with active or convalescent COVID-19. The sample consisted of peripheral blood. The chain couples TRBV5-6 to TRBJ1-3, with D unresolved. CDR3 sequence: CASSLQGNTIYF. In nucleotides, the CDR3 is TGTGCCAGCAGCTTACAGGGAAACACCATATATTTT.